Listed here are 9 T cell receptor beta chains from one sample, sequenced in a study of T cell repertoires in cytomegalovirus infection. The antigens these receptors bind are not known. TCRdb ran MiXCR on the reads and lists one entry per CDR3 protein. The data contain approximately 730,000 distinct CDR3 sequences, 33% of them singletons. Sequences were derived from cultured PBMCs, sampled from culture after CMV antigen stimulation. The receptors derive from a human donor in good health (CMV status not recorded). Some clones in this sample may be carry-over from other donors' samples.

This clonotype was detected ten times or more. The chain carries TRBV7-2 and TRBJ2-1; D is possibly TRBD1 (8 bases). This CDR3 contains 15 residues. CDR1 SGHTA and CDR2 FQGNSA come from the germline V gene. The ends were cut back, 5 bases at V and 4 bases at J, with 15 bases in the middle. CDR3 bases: TGTGCCAGCAGCCCATACAGGGGGGGTTACAATGAGCAGTTCTTC. This encodes CASSPYRGGYNEQFF.

CDR3 region: CSARNPEGFYNSPLHF. The CDR3 DNA follows: TGCAGTGCTAGGAATCCGGAGGGTTTCTATAATTCACCCCTCCACTTT. The rearrangement links TRBV20-1 to TRBJ1-6; D remains unclear. The germline V gene has CDR1 DFQATT and CDR2 SNEGSKA (reference sequence). V was pared by 3 bases and J by 3 bases, with 15 bases between. The CDR3 sequence is 16 residues long.

The chain is built from TRBV12-3 or TRBV12-4 and TRBJ2-7, with a possible D match to TRBD2 (5 bases). The CDR3 covers 14 residues. V lost 6 bases to trimming and J lost 3 bases, with 15 bases between them. The CDR3 spells CASSPDYNIYEQYF. In nucleotides, the CDR3 is TGTGCCAGCAGCCCCGACTACAACATCTACGAGCAGTACTTC.

This clonotype was observed at least ten times. The chain couples TRBV7-2 to TRBJ2-7; D unclear. CDR1 is SGHTA, CDR2 FQGNSA, per germline. This CDR3 region has 13 residues. With 4 bases removed from V and 7 bases from J, the gap between germline ends came to 14 bases. For the CDR3, the DNA is TGTGCCAGCAGCTCAGTGCCGGCCGGGGAGCAGTACTTC. Protein product: CASSSVPAGEQYF.

The V and J genes are TRBV7-8 and TRBJ2-7, with D perhaps TRBD2 (6 bases). The CDR3 runs to 16 residues. The V and J ends lost 5 bases and 3 bases respectively, with 20 bases between them. CDR1 SGHVS and CDR2 FQNEAQ come from the germline V gene. For the CDR3, the DNA is TGTGCCAGCAGCCCACGCCCCGCTAGCGAAAACTACGAGCAGTACTTC. Its protein is CASSPRPASENYEQYF.

This sequence joins TRBV7-2 and TRBJ2-3; unclear D gene. This CDR3 region has 13 residues. The V end lost 3 bases, the J end lost 4 bases, and 8 bases lay between the germline ends. Germline CDR1 reads SGHTA; CDR2 reads FQGNSA. CDR3 residues: CASSFSMADTQYF. The CDR3 bases are TGTGCCAGCAGCTTCTCAATGGCAGATACGCAGTATTTT.

The rearrangement joins TRBV20-1 to TRBJ2-7; maybe TRBD2 (5 bases). This CDR3 region has 14 residues. V lost 3 bases and J lost 0, with 12 bases in between. Germline CDR1 DFQATT, CDR2 SNEGSKA (reference sequence). The CDR3 DNA reads as TGCAGTGCTAGTCCGAGGGATAGCTCCTACGAGCAGTACTTC. It codes for CSASPRDSSYEQYF.

This clonotype was counted many times. The chain has TRBV7-2 and TRBJ2-1; 8 nucleotides line up with TRBD2. J lost 0 bases, V lost 7 bases, and 8 bases had no gene match. The germline gives CDR1 SGHTA, CDR2 FQGNSA. The CDR3 consists of 16 residues. CDR3 nucleotide sequence: TGTGCCAGCACCGTTATCGGGACTAGCTCCTACAATGAGCAGTTCTTC. Encoded protein: CASTVIGTSSYNEQFF.

In this sample, this clonotype turned up a few times. This chain connects TRBV5-1 to TRBJ2-1; D is undetermined. There are 15 residues in the CDR3. Trimming shortened V by 0 bases and J by 4 bases, and 11 bases separated the two germline ends. The germline V gene encodes CDR1 SGHRS and CDR2 YFSETQ. CDR3 coding DNA: TGCGCCAGCAGCTTGGTCCGGGCAGCGTACAATGAGCAGTTCTTC. Encoded protein: CASSLVRAAYNEQFF.